This TCR beta chain was documented in a study of CD8 T cells in Susac syndrome. The authors reverse transcribed roughly 0.5 to 1 ug RNA with random hexamers. TCRdb independently ran MiXCR on the immunoSEQ multiplex PCR reads; one entry per CDR3 protein. In the table there are approximately 230,000 distinct CDR3 sequences, 90% to 95% of which are singletons. The CDR3 spans 16 residues. V was trimmed by 6 bases and J by 2 bases, leaving 18 bases between them. Through negative isolation, CD4+ and CD8+ T cells were obtained, while TEMRA cells were enriched using FACS. This TCR derives from a human donor with multiple sclerosis. Sequenced material: CD4+ T cells from PBMCs. V gene TRBV12-3 or TRBV12-4 combines with J gene TRBJ2-3; TRBD2 might be the D (6 bases). CDR3 sequence (DNA): TGTGCCAGCAGCTCCCCCGGGACTTCTATCACAGATACGCAGTATTTT. Protein sequence: CASSSPGTSITDTQYF.